Reported below is one T cell receptor beta chain. Its specificity is unknown. The sample is drawn from a study of T cell responses to AZD1222 COVID-19 vaccine. Study in general: Combined were second doses at about 4 or about 12 weeks. Regarding the study as a whole: White British ancestry dominated among donors, who included more females, and clonal diversity was possibly underestimated. Two AZD1222 administrations were followed by greater Spike-specific TCR breadth and depth. Unmutated variant regions are reportedly the target of nearly half of TCRs that are spike-specific.

Assay: immunoSEQ multiplex PCR; the TCRdb copy retains only in-frame clones and omits some. The sample lists some 150,000 clones, 94% occurring once. Germline V CDR1 and CDR2: SNHLY, FYNNEI. Deletions cut 6 bases from V and 1 base from J, with 9 bases between. This CDR3 region has 13 residues. The source is an adult in good health. This specimen consisted of peripheral blood, obtained on day 0 of AZD1222 vaccination. The chain is built from TRBV2 and TRBJ1-2; D gene unclear. The DNA of the CDR3 is TGTGCCAGCAGCTCGACACTTAACTATGGCTACACCTTC. Protein product: CASSSTLNYGYTF.